This entry lists 18 T cell receptor beta chains sequenced from one sample in a study of cytomegalovirus exposure and HLA in healthy donors. 60 Vbeta and 13 Jbeta primers were used in PCR. The assay was immunoSEQ multiplex PCR, and TCRdb's table has in-frame clones only and misses some. The sample data list 65,000 to 85,000 clones. The source material was PBMCs. Receptor source: a woman in her 30s in good health and CMV-seronegative.

The CDR3 DNA follows: TGCGCCAGCAGCCTTTGGACGGGAAGCTCCTATAATTCACCCCTCCACTTT. It specifies CASSLWTGSSYNSPLHF. The rearrangement joins TRBV4-3 to TRBJ1-6; D unclear. Germline-derived CDR1 and CDR2 are LGHNA and YSLEER. The CDR3 has 17 amino acids. Trimming left V 4 bases short and J 0 bases short, with 13 bases between.

For this clone: The junction departs from the called germline gene at one end, perhaps through a read error. The chain joins TRBV29-1 to TRBJ1-2, with a tentative D call TRBD1 (5 bases). CDR3 length: 10 amino acids. Germline assignment: CDR1 SQVTM and CDR2 ANQGSEA. For the CDR3, the DNA is TGCAGAGTTGAGACAGCCAGCTACACCTTC. It is translated as CRVETASYTF.

V gene TRBV7-6 combines with J gene TRBJ1-2; 11 positions agree with TRBD1. The CDR3 is made up of 13 amino acids. Germline values: CDR1 SGHVS, CDR2 FNYEAQ. After removal of 5 bases from V and 6 bases from J, the junction contained 2 bases not matched to a gene. In DNA form, the CDR3 reads TGTGCCAGCAGCGGGACAGGGGGTGATGGCTACACCTTC. Its translation is CASSGTGGDGYTF.

The chain combines TRBV9 with TRBJ2-3; D may be TRBD1 (5 bases). The germline V gene encodes CDR1 SGDLS and CDR2 YYNGEE. The CDR3 spans 13 residues. V was cut by 4 bases and J by 1 base, with 7 bases left in between. The CDR3 region is CASSPQGTDTQYF. The DNA of the CDR3 is TGTGCCAGCAGCCCACAGGGCACAGATACGCAGTATTTT.

The CDR3 sequence: CASSPGSYQPQHF. In DNA form, the CDR3 reads TGTGCCAGCAGCCCCGGGAGTTATCAGCCCCAGCATTTT. The J gene is TRBJ1-5, the V gene TRBV25-1; D unresolved. The germline CDR1 and CDR2 sequences are MGHDK and SYGVNS. The CDR3 consists of 13 residues. V lost 6 bases to trimming and J lost 5 bases, with 11 bases between them.

The rearrangement uses TRBV9 and TRBJ2-2, with D perhaps matching TRBD2 (6 bases). V was trimmed by 4 bases and J by 1 base, leaving 11 bases between them. Germline CDR1 is SGDLS and CDR2 is YYNGEE. The CDR3 loop spans 15 amino acids. The chain's CDR3 is CASSLGLLNTGELFF. In DNA form, the CDR3 reads TGTGCCAGCAGCTTGGGACTCCTGAACACCGGGGAGCTGTTTTTT.

This chain uses TRBV2 with TRBJ2-7; TRBD1 aligns across 8 bases. The CDR3 sequence is 15 residues long. The trim removed 6 bases at V and 2 bases at J, leaving 9 bases unmatched. Germline CDR1 SNHLY, CDR2 FYNNEI. The CDR3 spells CASSRDGTGAYEQYF. In DNA form, the CDR3 reads TGTGCCAGCAGCAGAGACGGGACAGGTGCCTACGAGCAGTACTTC.

This chain joins TRBV5-1 and TRBJ2-5; TRBD2 aligns across 14 bases. There are 17 residues in the CDR3. J was trimmed by 5 bases and V by 0 bases; bases with no gene match: 6. The germline gives CDR1 SGHRS, CDR2 YFSETQ. DNA for the CDR3: TGCGCCAGCAGCTTGGGACTAGCGGGGGGGCCTGTGGAGACCCAGTACTTC. Protein: CASSLGLAGGPVETQYF.

The gene calls are TRBV4-1 and TRBJ1-3, with 10 positions matching TRBD1. V lost 2 bases and J lost 4; bases outside the gene matches: 5. The CDR3 length is 16 residues. The germline gives CDR1 MGHRA, CDR2 YSYEKL. The CDR3 loop is CASSQTTGGRGNTIYF. The DNA for the CDR3 is TGCGCCAGCAGCCAAACGACAGGGGGCAGGGGAAACACCATATATTTT.

This chain uses TRBV7-3 with TRBJ2-7; 7 nucleotides line up with TRBD2. CDR3 length: 15 amino acids. Germline-derived CDR1 and CDR2 are SGHTA and FQGTGA. The V and J ends lost 3 bases and 5 bases, in that order; junction bases with no gene match: 10. The CDR3 coding sequence is TGTGCCAGCAGCTTGGCGGGAGCCTCCATAGACGAGCAGTACTTC. Translated, it gives CASSLAGASIDEQYF.

The chain is built from TRBV18 and TRBJ2-7, with 9 bases matching TRBD1. The V gene end was trimmed by 4 bases and the J gene end by 4 bases; junction bases not matched to a gene: 8. Germline CDR1 and CDR2: KGHSH and LQKENI. This CDR3 has 15 residues. CDR3 loop: CASSRQQGAGYEQYF. In DNA form, the CDR3 reads TGTGCCAGCTCACGCCAACAGGGGGCCGGGTACGAGCAGTACTTC.

The chain uses TRBV7-2 and TRBJ2-7, with 9 positions matching TRBD2. Germline loops: CDR1 SGHTA, CDR2 FQGNSA. Germline trimming cut 1 base from V and 4 bases from J; bases unmatched to any gene: 2. This CDR3 is built from 14 residues. DNA for the CDR3: TGTGCCAGCAGCTTAGAAGCGGGGGGTTACGAGCAGTACTTC. It specifies CASSLEAGGYEQYF.

The chain recombines TRBV27 with TRBJ2-7; a possible D gene is TRBD2 (5 bases). V lost 6 bases and J lost 4, with 16 bases in between. Germline-derived CDR1 and CDR2 are MNHEY and SMNVEV (reference sequence). This CDR3 has 14 residues. CDR3 amino acids: CASSTRSAIYEQYF. The CDR3 coding sequence is TGTGCCAGCAGCACTAGGTCGGCGATTTACGAGCAGTACTTC.

This sequence joins TRBV10-3 and TRBJ1-4; D unclear. CDR3 length: 13 residues. The V and J ends lost 2 bases and 5 bases respectively, with 6 bases between them. CDR1 ENHRY and CDR2 SYGVKD come from the germline V gene. The CDR3 nucleotides read TGTGCCATCAGTGAGGGGGAGAATGAAAAACTGTTTTTT. Translating gives CAISEGENEKLFF.

The rearrangement links TRBV5-1 to TRBJ2-2; D is perhaps TRBD2 (5 bases). Germline CDR1 is SGHRS and CDR2 is YFSETQ. Trimming removed 5 bases at V and 13 bases at J, with 12 bases between. The CDR3 contains 11 residues. The CDR3 here is CASSQSGGLFF. The CDR3 nucleotides are TGCGCCAGCAGTCAAAGCGGTGGGCTGTTTTTT.

The rearrangement uses TRBV30 and TRBJ1-6; 7 bases map to TRBD1. CDR3 length: 13 residues. Per the germline V gene, CDR1 is GTSNPN and CDR2 is SVGIG (reference sequence). The V gene end was trimmed by 1 base and the J gene end by 9 bases; junction bases not matched to a gene: 3. The CDR3 region is CAWSEGTASPLHF. In nucleotides, the CDR3 is TGTGCCTGGAGTGAGGGGACAGCTTCACCCCTCCACTTT.

The chain joins TRBV19 to TRBJ2-6; D is unclear. CDR3 length: 17 amino acids. With 6 bases removed from V and 0 bases from J, the gap between germline ends came to 15 bases. CDR1 is LNHDA, CDR2 SQIVND, per germline (reference sequence). The CDR3 sequence is CASSPISGFSGANVLTF. The DNA of the CDR3 is TGTGCCAGTAGCCCCATCTCAGGTTTCTCTGGGGCCAACGTCCTGACTTTC.

This chain's CDR3 is CASSIPGLAGAPWAQYF. CDR3 bases: TGTGCCAGTAGTATCCCGGGACTAGCGGGGGCTCCCTGGGCGCAGTATTTT. This chain links TRBV19 with TRBJ2-3; TRBD2 aligns across 14 bases. V gave up 3 bases and J gave up 10 bases; unmatched junction bases: 12. The CDR3 has 17 amino acids. Germline assignment: CDR1 LNHDA and CDR2 SQIVND (reference sequence).